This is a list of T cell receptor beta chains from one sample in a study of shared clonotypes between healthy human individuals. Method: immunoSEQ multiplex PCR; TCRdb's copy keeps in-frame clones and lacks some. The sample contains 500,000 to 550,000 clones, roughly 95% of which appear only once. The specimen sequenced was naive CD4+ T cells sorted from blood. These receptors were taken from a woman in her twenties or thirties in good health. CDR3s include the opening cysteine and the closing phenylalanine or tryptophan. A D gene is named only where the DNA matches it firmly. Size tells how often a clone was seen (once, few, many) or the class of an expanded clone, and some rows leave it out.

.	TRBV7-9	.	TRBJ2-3	TGTGCCAGCAGCCTGGACCAGAGCACAGATACGCAGTATTTT	CASSLDQSTDTQYF
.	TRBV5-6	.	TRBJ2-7	TGTGCCAGCAGCTTGTTCGACGAGCAGTACTTC	CASSLFDEQYF
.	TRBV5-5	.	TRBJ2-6	TGTGCCAGCAGCTTGGCATACGGTTCCTCTGGGGCCAACGTCCTGACTTTC	CASSLAYGSSGANVLTF
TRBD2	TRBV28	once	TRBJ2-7	TGTGCCAGCAGACTAGCGGAAAAATACGAGCAGTACTTC	CASRLAEKYEQYF
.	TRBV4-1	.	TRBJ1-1	TGCGCCAGCAGGCGACCCCCCACTGAAGCTTTCTTT	CASRRPPTEAFF
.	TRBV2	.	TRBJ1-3	TGTGCCAGCCGGACGGACTCTGGAAACACCATATATTTT	CASRTDSGNTIYF
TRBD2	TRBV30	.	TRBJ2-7	TGTGCTTTGATAAGGGCTAGCGGGAGCCACGAGCAGTACTTC	CALIRASGSHEQYF
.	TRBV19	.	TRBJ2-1	TGTGCCAGTTGTCCCGGGACACCTTACAATGAGCAGTTCTTC	CASCPGTPYNEQFF
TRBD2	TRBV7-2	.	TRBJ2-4	TGTGCCATTACGGGAGGCCGCAACCCCCTAGCCAAAAACATTCAGTACTTC	CAITGGRNPLAKNIQYF
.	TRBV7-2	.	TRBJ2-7	TGTGCCAGCAGCTCCGCCGGGACTCGTGCGAAGCAGTACTTC	CASSSAGTRAKQYF
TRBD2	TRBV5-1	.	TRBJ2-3	TGCGCCAGCAGCGGACTAGCGGGAGGGCCTGGAGATACGCAGTATTTT	CASSGLAGGPGDTQYF
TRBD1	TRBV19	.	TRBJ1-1	TGTGCCAGTAGCCTTACAGGGGGCGTCTCTGAAGCTTTCTTT	CASSLTGGVSEAFF
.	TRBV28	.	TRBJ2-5	TGTGCCAGCAACCTGGGGGGCACGGAGACCCAGTACTTC	CASNLGGTETQYF
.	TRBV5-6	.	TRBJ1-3	TGTGCCAGCCGGGTAGCCTCTGGAAACACCATATATTTT	CASRVASGNTIYF
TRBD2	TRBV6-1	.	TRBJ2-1	TGTGCCAGCAGTGAAGGGGGACTAGCGGGACTTGAGCAGTTCTTC	CASSEGGLAGLEQFF
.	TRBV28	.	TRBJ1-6	TGTGCCAGCAGCCGTCGTGGGGGAGGGTTACTGAATTCACCCCTCCACTTT	CASSRRGGGLLNSPLHF
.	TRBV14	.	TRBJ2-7	TGTGCCAGCAGCCACTCTAGCGTGAAATCCTACGAGCAGTACTTC	CASSHSSVKSYEQYF
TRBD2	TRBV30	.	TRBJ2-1	TGTGCCTGGAGTCCCGGGAGGGCAGGGGACGGGGGTGAGCAGTTCTTC	CAWSPGRAGDGGEQFF
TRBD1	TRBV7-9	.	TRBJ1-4	TGTGCCAGCAGCTTAAGACAGGGGGCGGGTGAAAAACTGTTTTTT	CASSLRQGAGEKLFF
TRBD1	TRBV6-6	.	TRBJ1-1	TGTGCCAGCAACCGAGGACAGGGGGCCTCTGAAGCTTTCTTT	CASNRGQGASEAFF
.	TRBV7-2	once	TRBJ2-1	TGTGCCAGCAGCTCGGGGCGCGGCAATGAGCAGTTCTTC	CASSSGRGNEQFF
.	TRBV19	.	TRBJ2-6	TGTGCCAGTAGTCTGGGACACTCTGGGGCCAACGTCCTGACTTTC	CASSLGHSGANVLTF
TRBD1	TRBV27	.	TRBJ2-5	TGTGCCAGCAGTAAACCGGGACAGGGAGGATTAGAGACCCAGTACTTC	CASSKPGQGGLETQYF
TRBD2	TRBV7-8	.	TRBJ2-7	TGTGCCAGCAGCTTAAGTAGACTAGCGGGAGTATACGAGCAGTACTTC	CASSLSRLAGVYEQYF
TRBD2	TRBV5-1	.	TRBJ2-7	TGCGCCAGCAGCTGGGCCGGGGGGAGGTACGAGCAGTACTTC	CASSWAGGRYEQYF
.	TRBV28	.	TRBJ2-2	TGTGCCAGCAGTCCCCCCCCACTGGGTGGTAGGCCCACCGGGGAGCTGTTTTTT	CASSPPPLGGRPTGELFF
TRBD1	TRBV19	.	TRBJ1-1	TGTGCCAGTAAGGGACAGCCTCATGTGAACACTGAAGCTTTCTTT	CASKGQPHVNTEAFF
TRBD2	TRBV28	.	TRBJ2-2	TGTGCCAGCAGGTGGCGTCTAGCGGGAGCCGGGGAGCTGTTTTTT	CASRWRLAGAGELFF
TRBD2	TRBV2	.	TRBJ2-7	TGTGCCAGCCGCCATCGGACTAGCGGGAGGGAGTACGAGCAGTACTTC	CASRHRTSGREYEQYF
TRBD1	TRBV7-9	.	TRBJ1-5	TGTGCCAGCAGCTTATCCTCGGACAGGGCTCAGCCCCAGCATTTT	CASSLSSDRAQPQHF
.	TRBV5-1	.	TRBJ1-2	TGCGCCAGCAGCTTGTTTGGTCAGCTTAACTATGGCTACACCTTC	CASSLFGQLNYGYTF
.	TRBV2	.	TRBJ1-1	TGTGCCAGTTGTCAAATGACTGAAGCTTTCTTT	CASCQMTEAFF
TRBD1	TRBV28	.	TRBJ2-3	TGTGCCAGCAGTTCGGGGACAGTTACTAGCACAGATACGCAGTATTTT	CASSSGTVTSTDTQYF
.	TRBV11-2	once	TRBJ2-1	TGTGCCAGCAGCTTTAGTAATGTCGAGCAGTTCTTC	CASSFSNVEQFF
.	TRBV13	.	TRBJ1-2	TGTGCCAGCAGCTTAGTTGTGGGACCCACCCCAACTAACTATGGCTACACCTTC	CASSLVVGPTPTNYGYTF
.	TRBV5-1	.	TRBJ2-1	TGCGCCAGCAGCTTCAGCGTTGGCTCCTACAATGAGCAGTTCTTC	CASSFSVGSYNEQFF
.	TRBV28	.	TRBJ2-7	TGTGCCAGCACCGTCGGCAGGGAATACGAGCAGTACTTC	CASTVGREYEQYF
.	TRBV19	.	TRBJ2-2	TGTGCCAGTATGCCGGCTTCCAACACCGGGGAGCTGTTTTTT	CASMPASNTGELFF
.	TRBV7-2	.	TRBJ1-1	TGTGCCAGCAGCCTAACAACGAACACTGAAGCTTTCTTT	CASSLTTNTEAFF
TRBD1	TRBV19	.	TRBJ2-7	TGTGCCAGGGTCGGACAGGGGGGCTACGAGCAGTACTTC	CARVGQGGYEQYF
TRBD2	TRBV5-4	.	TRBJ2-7	TGTGCCAGCAGCTTGCGTAGCGGGAGCTCCTACGAGCAGTACTTC	CASSLRSGSSYEQYF
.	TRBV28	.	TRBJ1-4	TGTGCCAGCAGCTCAACCGCAGGGAATGAAAAACTGTTTTTT	CASSSTAGNEKLFF
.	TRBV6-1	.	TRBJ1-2	TGTGCCAGCAGTGACCGCCAGGGGTTAACCTATGGCTACACCTTC	CASSDRQGLTYGYTF
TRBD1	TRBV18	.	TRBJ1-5	TGTGCCAGCTCACCTCAGGACAGGGATCAGCCCCAGCATTTT	CASSPQDRDQPQHF
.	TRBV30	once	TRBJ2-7	TGTGCCTGGAGTGTGGGGGTCACCTACGAGCAGTACTTC	CAWSVGVTYEQYF
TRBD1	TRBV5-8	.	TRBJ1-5	TGTGCCAGCAGCTTGGGACAGGGTAAGGGACACAATCAGCCCCAGCATTTT	CASSLGQGKGHNQPQHF